This record looks at one TCR beta chain sequence and its context. Its specificity is not known. The CDR3 loop spans 15 amino acids. The germline V gene encodes CDR1 GTSNPN and CDR2 SVGIG (reference sequence). The V end lost 0 bases, the J end lost 5 bases, and 16 bases lay between the germline ends. The data were obtained in a study of spatial heterogeneity in lung cancer. Background on the study: Alpha-chain sequences were consistently detected less often than beta-chain sequences. Mean representation of each unique TCR and UMI combination in the raw reads exceeded 8.5 occurrences. Study observations and caveats: The appearance of ubiquitous expanded tumor TCRs in blood was greater at resection than follow-up.

TCRdb independently ran MiXCR on the 5' RACE reads; one entry per CDR3 protein. The table includes 82,000 or so distinct CDR3 sequences, roughly 12% detected once. Indicated time point: sample taken at primary tumor resection. Whole RNA was taken from tumor, nontumor lung or frozen PBMC; it was then sequenced unsorted. This TCR came from a male donor with early-stage non-small cell lung cancer. J is TRBJ1-1 and V is TRBV30, with TRBD1 as a possible D gene (6 bases). The source was PBMCs, collected at surgery. The CDR3 nucleotides are TGTGCCTGGAGTGTACGGAGGGGGGGCGGGACTGAAGCTTTCTTT. It translates to CAWSVRRGGGTEAFF.